Here is one T cell receptor (beta chain) with its context. This clone showed up just once. Its antigen specificity is not known. Base qualities are not provided; no much larger clone lies one nucleotide away. CDR1 MDHEN and CDR2 SYDVKM are derived from the germline V gene. Reading from cysteine to phenylalanine, the CDR3 counts 15 amino acids. The only DNA kept is the CDR3, 45 bases in frame from the first base. Compared with germline, V lacks 6 bases and J lacks 6 bases; bases without a gene match: 9. TCRbeta CDR3 regions were amplified from genomic DNA using the immunoSEQ Assay, a bias-controlled multiplex PCR. From the authors' description of their analysis: Within the assay, amplification of reference gene primers was used to estimate how many nucleated cells each sample contained. Sequence reads were collapsed and filtered to measure the absolute abundance of every unique TCRbeta CDR3 rearrangement. For each sample, productive Simpson clonality was calculated by taking the square root of Simpson's diversity index across productive rearrangements. TCRdb provides this immuneACCESS table in a form limited to in-frame rearrangements. Some clones are lacking; in checked studies, under half of them reflect an unresolved V gene, and why the rest are absent is not known. D and trimming come from the DNA, and the V and J calls and clone size come from that table. The sample yields around 190,000 clones; about 87% were counted once. The ten top clones hold around a tenth of the sample.

This sample stems from a study of blood T cell repertoires in COVID-19 (dated by TCRdb to 2018 to 2021). Study-level background: Samples covering the acute and convalescent phases of COVID-19 were provided by collaborators in the United States, Italy and Spain. The material from the prospective study consisted of cDNA or gDNA derived from T cells, B-cell-depleted T cells, or PBMCs. Deeply sampled blood TCRbeta repertoires from subjects exposed to, actively infected with, or recovered from COVID-19 were included in the dataset. The repertoires were made available in a free public database intended to serve as a resource for research on the immune response to SARS-CoV-2. The samples were drawn from two sources: the first 160 participants of the ongoing ImmuneRACE study, and 1,000 to 1,500 subjects contributed by 6 global collaborators. Nearly every sample came with metadata listing a de-identified subject ID, COVID-19 status, age in years and sex. Where HLA class I and class II types were available, the types were taken from metadata supplied by the sample provider, not from assay-based typing.

What the authors observed across the whole study: The quantity of clinical and demographic metadata differed by source and by participant and was supplied without curation.

Participants in the prospective study were aged about 18 to 89 years, lived in 20 to 25 United States geographic areas, and enrolled through a virtual design. Cohort assignment in the prospective study relied on participant-reported clinical history from a screening survey and a study questionnaire. Mobile phlebotomists in the prospective study collected whole blood, serum and a nasopharyngeal or oropharyngeal swab from every participant. Over a roughly two-month period, participants in the prospective study had the option of providing additional blood draws and questionnaires. Before DNA extraction, blood samples from the prospective study were shipped at room temperature or frozen.

The sequenced sample was PBMCs or T cells enriched from blood (not recorded which). The chain links TRBV28 with TRBJ2-1; 9 of the junction bases match TRBD2. The TCR was taken from a man in his late teens or twenties with acute COVID-19. Here the CDR3 is given as CASSKTSGPTNEQFF. The DNA reads TGTGCCAGCAGCAAGACTAGCGGACCGACCAATGAGCAGTTCTTC.